A selection of T cell receptor beta chains follows, all from one sample in a study of human T cells and chemical hapten exposure. Via MiXCR, TCRdb re-called the RACE reads, giving one row per CDR3 protein. The sample lists roughly 69,000 distinct CDR3 sequences, about 11% occurring once. The specimen comprised whole blood, sampled in connection with sensitization to the hapten diphenylcyclopropenone (DPC). These receptors were taken from a woman aged 25 to 39 with alopecia areata. Some clones in this sample may be carry-over from other donors' samples. The CDR3 runs from the conserved cysteine through the conserved F or W. Fields, in order: D gene, V gene, clone size, J gene, CDR3 DNA, CDR3 protein. D genes are given only for firm matches. Rows may omit the clone size; those that give it use once, few, many or a size class.

d_gene: TRBD1; v_gene: TRBV25-1; abundance: many; j_gene: TRBJ1-1; CDR3nt: TGTGCCAGCAGTGAATTAGGGACAGGGGCTGAAGCTTTCTTT; CDR3aa: CASSELGTGAEAFF
d_gene: TRBD1; v_gene: TRBV5-1; abundance: NA; j_gene: TRBJ1-1; CDR3nt: TGCGCCAGCAGCGGAAGGACAGGGACAATGAACACTGAAGCTTTCTTT; CDR3aa: CASSGRTGTMNTEAFF
d_gene: NA; v_gene: TRBV6-2/TRBV6-3; abundance: NA; j_gene: TRBJ1-4; CDR3nt: TGTGCCACCTCCGGGACGGAGAATGAAAAACTGTTTTTT; CDR3aa: CATSGTENEKLFF
d_gene: TRBD1; v_gene: TRBV7-6; abundance: few; j_gene: TRBJ2-1; CDR3nt: TGTGCCAGCAGCTTAGACTTATACCCCCGGGACAGGGGCAACAATGAGCAGTTCTTC; CDR3aa: CASSLDLYPRDRGNNEQFF
d_gene: NA; v_gene: TRBV10-3; abundance: NA; j_gene: TRBJ2-6; CDR3nt: TGTGCCATCAACTCGGACAGTGACCCCAGCTCTGGGGCCAACGTCCTGACTTTC; CDR3aa: CAINSDSDPSSGANVLTF
d_gene: NA; v_gene: TRBV4-3; abundance: NA; j_gene: TRBJ1-3; CDR3nt: TGCGCCAGCAGCCAAGACAGGGGAGACACCATATATTTT; CDR3aa: CASSQDRGDTIYF
d_gene: TRBD1; v_gene: TRBV5-1; abundance: many; j_gene: TRBJ2-5; CDR3nt: TGCGCCAGCAGCGAGGACAGGGTGGAGACCCAGTACTTC; CDR3aa: CASSEDRVETQYF
d_gene: NA; v_gene: TRBV3-1; abundance: few; j_gene: TRBJ1-4; CDR3nt: TGTGCCAGCAGCCAAGATGGGACGGGGAATGAAAAACTGTTTTTT; CDR3aa: CASSQDGTGNEKLFF
d_gene: TRBD1; v_gene: TRBV9; abundance: NA; j_gene: TRBJ1-6; CDR3nt: TGTGCCAGCAGCGTAGGACAGGGACCTTATAATTCACCCCTCCACTTT; CDR3aa: CASSVGQGPYNSPLHF
d_gene: TRBD1; v_gene: TRBV28; abundance: many; j_gene: TRBJ2-1; CDR3nt: TGTGCCAGCAGGGAACAGGGGAATTTCTACAATGAGCAGTTCTTC; CDR3aa: CASREQGNFYNEQFF
d_gene: NA; v_gene: TRBV12-3/TRBV12-4; abundance: NA; j_gene: TRBJ1-1; CDR3nt: TGTGCCAGCAGTCAGAACACTGAAGCTTTCTTT; CDR3aa: CASSQNTEAFF
d_gene: TRBD2; v_gene: TRBV27; abundance: NA; j_gene: TRBJ2-3; CDR3nt: TGTGCCAGCAAGGGTAGCGGGAGGGGAACAGATACGCAGTATTTT; CDR3aa: CASKGSGRGTDTQYF
d_gene: NA; v_gene: TRBV7-9; abundance: many; j_gene: TRBJ2-7; CDR3nt: TGTGCCAGCAGCTTGGAGGGTCGGGCGACCGAGCAGTACTTC; CDR3aa: CASSLEGRATEQYF
d_gene: TRBD1; v_gene: TRBV6-6; abundance: many; j_gene: TRBJ2-1; CDR3nt: TGTGCCAGCAGTTCGGGACAGGGCTCCTACAATGAGCAGTTCTTC; CDR3aa: CASSSGQGSYNEQFF
d_gene: NA; v_gene: TRBV29-1; abundance: few; j_gene: TRBJ1-5; CDR3nt: TGCAGCGTTGAAGTCGGGGGAGGACAGCCCCAGCATTTT; CDR3aa: CSVEVGGGQPQHF
d_gene: NA; v_gene: TRBV15; abundance: NA; j_gene: TRBJ1-5; CDR3nt: TGTGCCACCAGCAGAGTGGTAGGGTATAGCAATCAGCCCCAGCATTTT; CDR3aa: CATSRVVGYSNQPQHF
d_gene: NA; v_gene: TRBV5-1; abundance: NA; j_gene: TRBJ1-5; CDR3nt: TGCGCCAGCAGCCCCTCTGGTCTGGGGCCCCAGCATTTT; CDR3aa: CASSPSGLGPQHF
d_gene: NA; v_gene: TRBV29-1; abundance: NA; j_gene: TRBJ2-2; CDR3nt: TGCAGCGTCGGAGACCCGGCGAACACCGGGGAGCTGTTTTTT; CDR3aa: CSVGDPANTGELFF
d_gene: TRBD2; v_gene: TRBV12-3/TRBV12-4; abundance: few; j_gene: TRBJ2-1; CDR3nt: TGTGCCAGCAGTTTTGGTCGGACTAGCGGGGATTGGGATGAGCAGTTCTTC; CDR3aa: CASSFGRTSGDWDEQFF
d_gene: TRBD2; v_gene: TRBV29-1; abundance: NA; j_gene: TRBJ2-1; CDR3nt: TGCAGCGTTGAAAGTCCCTTCGGGGGGTGGGGCTACAATGAGCAGTTCTTC; CDR3aa: CSVESPFGGWGYNEQFF
d_gene: NA; v_gene: TRBV29-1; abundance: NA; j_gene: TRBJ2-1; CDR3nt: TGCAGCGTTTCGGCTTTGTTCTTC; CDR3aa: CSVSALFF
d_gene: TRBD1; v_gene: TRBV7-9; abundance: NA; j_gene: TRBJ2-2; CDR3nt: TGTGCCAGCGTAGGACAGGGCACCGGGGAGCTGTTTTTT; CDR3aa: CASVGQGTGELFF
d_gene: NA; v_gene: TRBV3-1; abundance: NA; j_gene: TRBJ1-2; CDR3nt: TGTGCCAGCAGCCAAGCAGGTTCCTATGGCTACACCTTC; CDR3aa: CASSQAGSYGYTF
d_gene: NA; v_gene: TRBV6-1; abundance: few; j_gene: TRBJ1-2; CDR3nt: TGTGCCAGCACTGTTGGGGCCGGCTATGGCTACACCTTC; CDR3aa: CASTVGAGYGYTF
d_gene: NA; v_gene: TRBV5-5; abundance: few; j_gene: TRBJ1-5; CDR3nt: TGTGCCAGCAGCTTGTGGAGGGGGATGGGCAATCAGCCCCAGCATTTT; CDR3aa: CASSLWRGMGNQPQHF
d_gene: NA; v_gene: TRBV29-1; abundance: many; j_gene: TRBJ1-1; CDR3nt: TGCAGCGTTCAAGGGGCCATGAACACTGAAGCTTTCTTT; CDR3aa: CSVQGAMNTEAFF
d_gene: NA; v_gene: TRBV12-3/TRBV12-4; abundance: many; j_gene: TRBJ2-1; CDR3nt: TGTGCCAGCAGCCCCCGGAGGGAGCAGTTCTTC; CDR3aa: CASSPRREQFF
d_gene: NA; v_gene: TRBV4-2; abundance: many; j_gene: TRBJ2-3; CDR3nt: TGTGCCAGCAGCCAAGGGGGCGGGGAAGCAGATACGCAGTATTTT; CDR3aa: CASSQGGGEADTQYF
d_gene: NA; v_gene: TRBV9; abundance: many; j_gene: TRBJ1-4; CDR3nt: TGTGCCAGCAGCCTCGCGCCAGGTCAGGGCCAAGGTGAAAAACTGTTTTTT; CDR3aa: CASSLAPGQGQGEKLFF
d_gene: TRBD1; v_gene: TRBV20-1; abundance: many; j_gene: TRBJ1-5; CDR3nt: TGCAGTGTTAAACAGGGGGCTACCCAGCCCCAGCATTTT; CDR3aa: CSVKQGATQPQHF
d_gene: NA; v_gene: TRBV6-5; abundance: many; j_gene: TRBJ1-1; CDR3nt: TGTGCCAGCAGTTCCGAACCCCCACAAGCAAAAGCTTTCTTT; CDR3aa: CASSSEPPQAKAFF
d_gene: NA; v_gene: TRBV30; abundance: NA; j_gene: TRBJ2-5; CDR3nt: TGTGCCTGGACCCCTGGACCAGGAGGGACCCAGTACTTC; CDR3aa: CAWTPGPGGTQYF
d_gene: NA; v_gene: TRBV18; abundance: many; j_gene: TRBJ2-7; CDR3nt: TGTGCCAGCTCACGGGGGGACGAGCAGTACTTC; CDR3aa: CASSRGDEQYF
d_gene: TRBD1; v_gene: TRBV28; abundance: few; j_gene: TRBJ2-3; CDR3nt: TGTGCCAGCGCGGGACAGGGTGTCGCACATTGCGTTTTT; CDR3aa: CASAGQGVAHCVF
d_gene: TRBD1; v_gene: TRBV4-2; abundance: few; j_gene: TRBJ1-4; CDR3nt: TGTGCCAGCAGCAGCCAACAGGGGGGTAATGAAAAACTGTTTTTT; CDR3aa: CASSSQQGGNEKLFF
d_gene: NA; v_gene: TRBV12-3/TRBV12-4; abundance: NA; j_gene: TRBJ1-5; CDR3nt: TGTGCCAGCAGGCTTAGTAGCAATCAGCCCCAGCATTTT; CDR3aa: CASRLSSNQPQHF
d_gene: NA; v_gene: TRBV11-2; abundance: NA; j_gene: TRBJ2-1; CDR3nt: TGTGCCAGCAGGCAAGAGCGGGCTGCTAACAATGAGCAGTTCTTC; CDR3aa: CASRQERAANNEQFF
d_gene: NA; v_gene: TRBV27; abundance: NA; j_gene: TRBJ2-7; CDR3nt: TGTGCCAGCAGTATCAGGGGTCATGAGCAGTACTTC; CDR3aa: CASSIRGHEQYF
d_gene: TRBD1; v_gene: TRBV7-9; abundance: few; j_gene: TRBJ2-7; CDR3nt: TGTGCCAGCAGCTTAATCCCCGGGCAGGGGGCATGCGAGCAGTACTTC; CDR3aa: CASSLIPGQGACEQYF
d_gene: NA; v_gene: TRBV19; abundance: NA; j_gene: TRBJ2-3; CDR3nt: TGTGCCAGTAGTCCGGACAGTCTCCGCGGAGATACGCAGTATTTT; CDR3aa: CASSPDSLRGDTQYF
d_gene: NA; v_gene: TRBV7-2; abundance: few; j_gene: TRBJ2-4; CDR3nt: TGTGCCAGCACCCAATCTCAGGGTGCCAAAAACATTCAGTACTTC; CDR3aa: CASTQSQGAKNIQYF
d_gene: TRBD1; v_gene: TRBV4-3; abundance: NA; j_gene: TRBJ2-6; CDR3nt: TGCGCCAGCAGCCAAGCCGGGACAGTATGGTCCGGGGCCAACGTCCTGACTTTC; CDR3aa: CASSQAGTVWSGANVLTF
d_gene: NA; v_gene: TRBV7-9; abundance: few; j_gene: TRBJ2-3; CDR3nt: TGTGCCAGCAGCCCCGCGGGCGATACGCAGTATTTT; CDR3aa: CASSPAGDTQYF
d_gene: NA; v_gene: TRBV7-9; abundance: few; j_gene: TRBJ2-1; CDR3nt: TGTGCCAGCAGCTTAGACGGGAATGAGCAGTTCTTC; CDR3aa: CASSLDGNEQFF
d_gene: TRBD2; v_gene: TRBV29-1; abundance: NA; j_gene: TRBJ2-1; CDR3nt: TGCAGCACAAGGACTAGCGGGGGTGACAATGAGCAGTTCTTC; CDR3aa: CSTRTSGGDNEQFF
d_gene: NA; v_gene: TRBV28; abundance: NA; j_gene: TRBJ1-2; CDR3nt: TGTGCCAGCACCCCAGCCCCGGGGAGCGGCTACACCTTC; CDR3aa: CASTPAPGSGYTF
d_gene: TRBD2; v_gene: TRBV5-1; abundance: NA; j_gene: TRBJ2-1; CDR3nt: TGCGCCAGCAGCTTTTCTAGCGGGGCCTACAATGAGCAGTTCTTC; CDR3aa: CASSFSSGAYNEQFF
d_gene: NA; v_gene: TRBV4-1; abundance: few; j_gene: TRBJ1-1; CDR3nt: TGCGCCAGCAGGGGTGTTTTAAGGAACACTGAAGCTTTCTTT; CDR3aa: CASRGVLRNTEAFF
d_gene: TRBD1; v_gene: TRBV28; abundance: few; j_gene: TRBJ2-7; CDR3nt: TGTGCCAGCAGTGCCTCCGGGACAGGGGCAAGGGAGCAGTACTTC; CDR3aa: CASSASGTGAREQYF
d_gene: TRBD1; v_gene: TRBV29-1; abundance: many; j_gene: TRBJ1-1; CDR3nt: TGCAGCGTTTTGACCCAGGGGGCGGGAGCTTTCTTT; CDR3aa: CSVLTQGAGAFF
d_gene: TRBD1; v_gene: TRBV12-3/TRBV12-4; abundance: NA; j_gene: TRBJ2-4; CDR3nt: TGTGCCAGCAGTGGACAGGGGGCAATGGTAGCCAAAAACATTCAGTACTTC; CDR3aa: CASSGQGAMVAKNIQYF
d_gene: TRBD1; v_gene: TRBV10-3; abundance: few; j_gene: TRBJ1-5; CDR3nt: TGTGCCATCGGGGACAGGAATCAGCCCCAGCATTTT; CDR3aa: CAIGDRNQPQHF
d_gene: NA; v_gene: TRBV7-9; abundance: NA; j_gene: TRBJ2-5; CDR3nt: TGTGCCAGCAGCTCCTCCGGGACTGGGCAAGTGACCCAGTACTTC; CDR3aa: CASSSSGTGQVTQYF
d_gene: NA; v_gene: TRBV7-2; abundance: NA; j_gene: TRBJ2-5; CDR3nt: TGTGCCAGCAGCCTAACGCAAGAGACCCAGTACTTC; CDR3aa: CASSLTQETQYF
d_gene: NA; v_gene: TRBV2; abundance: many; j_gene: TRBJ2-7; CDR3nt: TGTGCCAGCAGTGACGGCCGATTTTCCTACGAGCAGTACTTC; CDR3aa: CASSDGRFSYEQYF
d_gene: TRBD2; v_gene: TRBV29-1; abundance: NA; j_gene: TRBJ2-5; CDR3nt: TGCAGCGTTGATACCCAGGGAGGGATAGAGACCCAGTACTTC; CDR3aa: CSVDTQGGIETQYF
d_gene: NA; v_gene: TRBV30; abundance: many; j_gene: TRBJ1-2; CDR3nt: TGTGCCTGGAGCGCGGGTCAGCATGGCTACACCTTC; CDR3aa: CAWSAGQHGYTF